The 20 T cell receptor beta chains below all came from one sample that was sequenced in a study of shared clonotypes between healthy human individuals. Profiling relied on immunoSEQ multiplex PCR, and the TCRdb table lists in-frame clones only, not all of them. The sample has about 2.3 million clones; 85% to 95% are singletons. Sequenced sample: naive CD4+ T cells from PBMCs. Subset denoted: CD45RA+ positively selected. These receptors were taken from a man between 18 and 35 years old in good health. Some clones in this sample may be carry-over from other donors' samples.

The chain's CDR3 is CASSQGWQPYEQYF. DNA for the CDR3: TGTGCCAGCAGCCAAGGGTGGCAGCCCTACGAGCAGTACTTC. The rearrangement joins TRBV14 to TRBJ2-7; D call uncertain. Trimming took off 1 base at V and 2 bases at J, with 9 bases between the two ends. Germline CDR1 is SGHDN and CDR2 is FVKESK. The CDR3 is 14 residues long.

V gene TRBV28 combines with J gene TRBJ2-5; possible D gene TRBD1, 6 bases. This CDR3 contains 14 residues. V lost 6 bases and J lost 4, with 15 bases in between. Germline lookup yields CDR1 MDHEN and CDR2 SYDVKM. The CDR3 loop reads CASRTKGHSETQYF. The CDR3 DNA reads as TGTGCCAGCAGGACCAAGGGACACTCAGAGACCCAGTACTTC.

J is TRBJ2-1 and V is TRBV5-1; D is undetermined. This CDR3 contains 15 residues. V gave up 2 bases and J gave up 1 base, with 10 bases separating them. Germline V gene sequence: CDR1 SGHRS, CDR2 YFSETQ. CDR3 in amino acids: CASSFQTASYNEQFF. CDR3 bases: TGCGCCAGCAGCTTCCAAACGGCTTCCTACAATGAGCAGTTCTTC.

The CDR3 nucleotides read TGTGCCAGCAGCCAAGATGGTAGCGGGAAAGAGGTAGATACGCAGTATTTT. This sequence encodes CASSQDGSGKEVDTQYF. This chain connects TRBV14 to TRBJ2-3, with 8 bases identical to TRBD2. V was clipped by 0 bases and J by 5 bases; unmatched bases: 10. The CDR3 has 17 residues. CDR1 and CDR2 (germline): SGHDN, FVKESK.

This chain uses TRBV5-1 with TRBJ1-5; D not resolved. There are 15 residues in the CDR3. Trimming removed 0 bases at V and 3 bases at J, with 10 bases between. Looked up from germline, CDR1 is SGHRS and CDR2 is YFSETQ. The CDR3 sequence: CASSLDGGHNQPQHF. The CDR3 nucleotides are TGCGCCAGCAGCTTGGATGGAGGCCACAATCAGCCCCAGCATTTT.

A note on this clone: The same CDR3 also results from other DNA sequences found in this sample. The CDR3 spells CASSVAPRGETQYF. The CDR3 DNA sequence: TGTGCCAGCAGCGTAGCCCCGAGGGGGGAGACCCAGTACTTC. The gene calls are TRBV9 and TRBJ2-5, with D tentatively TRBD1 (6 bases). Between the trimmed V and J ends, which lost 0 bases and 5 bases, there was a span of 11 bases. The V gene's germline CDR1 is SGDLS and CDR2 YYNGEE. CDR3 size: 14 residues.

The rearrangement uses TRBV28 and TRBJ2-7; D unclear. V lost 5 bases to trimming and J lost 3 bases, with 8 bases between them. Germline lookup yields CDR1 MDHEN and CDR2 SYDVKM. This CDR3 is built from 12 residues. The CDR3 nucleotides read TGTGCCAGCAGTCCAGCCTACTACGAGCAGTACTTC. It translates to CASSPAYYEQYF.

The table lists this clone with a count of one. The chain is built from TRBV28 and TRBJ2-1, with 9 bases matching TRBD2. The V segment lost 8 bases and the J segment 1 base; nucleotides outside the gene matches: 9. The germline V gene encodes CDR1 MDHEN and CDR2 SYDVKM. This CDR3 contains 16 residues. The CDR3 nucleotides read TGTGCCAGCCGTTCTAGCGGGACCGGGTCCTACAATGAGCAGTTCTTC. Protein sequence: CASRSSGTGSYNEQFF.

The chain employs TRBV7-8 and TRBJ1-2; no firm D call. Germline CDR1 and CDR2: SGHVS and FQNEAQ. The CDR3 length is 14 residues. V lost 2 bases to trimming and J lost 4 bases, with 11 bases between them. The CDR3 is CASSLFSGGYGYTF. The CDR3 region has the DNA TGTGCCAGCAGCTTATTCAGTGGCGGCTATGGCTACACCTTC.

This sequence joins TRBV7-9 and TRBJ1-2; no reliable D call. The CDR3 contains 14 residues. V gave up 2 bases and J gave up 2 bases, with 9 bases separating them. Germline-derived CDR1 and CDR2 are SEHNR and FQNEAQ (reference sequence). The CDR3 reads CASSLTTVNYGYTF. DNA for the CDR3: TGTGCCAGCAGCTTAACGACCGTCAACTATGGCTACACCTTC.

The genes are TRBV2 and TRBJ1-5; D is perhaps TRBD1 (5 bases). The CDR3 runs 15 residues. With 8 bases removed from V and 1 base from J, the gap between germline ends came to 15 bases. From germline, CDR1 is SNHLY and CDR2 FYNNEI. The CDR3, as DNA: TGTGCCAGCTCACGGGGAGGGACGAGCAATCAGCCCCAGCATTTT. It encodes CASSRGGTSNQPQHF.

The chain links TRBV21-1 to TRBJ2-3; the tabulated D call, TRBD2, remains unverified against the DNA. TRBV21-1 counts as a pseudogene. CDR3 size: 15 residues. The chain's CDR3 is CASQEGFPGTDTQYF. The CDR3 DNA reads as TGTGCCAGCCAAGAGGGATTTCCCGGCACAGATACGCAGTATTTT.

The gene calls are TRBV7-6 and TRBJ2-7; D ambiguous. The CDR3 is 13 amino acids. The germline V and J ends were trimmed by 5 bases and 4 bases, with 12 bases remaining between them. The germline gives CDR1 SGHVS, CDR2 FNYEAQ. CDR3 nucleotide sequence: TGTGCCAGCAGCCCCCTAGTTGTGTACGAGCAGTACTTC. This sequence encodes CASSPLVVYEQYF.

This clone was seen a single time. The rearrangement joins TRBV7-2 to TRBJ2-7; weak D call: TRBD1 (6 bases). CDR1 and CDR2 from the germline V gene are SGHTA and FQGNSA. This CDR3 region has 17 residues. V was cut by 7 bases and J by 0 bases, with 22 bases left in between. The CDR3 DNA reads TGTGCCAGCATTCGTGCCCAGGGGTCCGGACGCTCCTACGAGCAGTACTTC. Translated, it gives CASIRAQGSGRSYEQYF.

The chain combines TRBV7-9 with TRBJ2-1, with 12 bases identical to TRBD1. J was trimmed by 8 bases and V by 5 bases; bases with no gene match: 13. The CDR3 contains 17 residues. The germline V gene has CDR1 SEHNR and CDR2 FQNEAQ (reference sequence). Here the CDR3 reads CASSPPLRDRGRDEQFF. The DNA for the CDR3 is TGTGCCAGCAGCCCTCCTCTCCGGGACAGGGGGCGGGATGAGCAGTTCTTC.

In regard to this clone: This sample also contains other DNA sequences that code for the same CDR3. V usage is TRBV9 and J usage is TRBJ2-5; no reliable D call. The ends were cut back, 0 bases at V and 1 base at J, with 7 bases in the middle. There are 14 residues in the CDR3. Germline V gene lookup returns CDR1 SGDLS and CDR2 YYNGEE. CDR3 residues: CASSVGQLQETQYF. In nucleotides, the CDR3 is TGTGCCAGCAGCGTAGGCCAGCTCCAAGAGACCCAGTACTTC.

The CDR3 region is CASSQEGSSGRASSYNEQFF. Written as DNA, the CDR3 is TGTGCCAGCAGCCAAGAGGGTTCTAGCGGGAGGGCAAGCTCCTACAATGAGCAGTTCTTC. The chain employs TRBV4-2 and TRBJ2-1, with 12 bases that match TRBD2. The V gene's germline CDR1 is LGHNA and CDR2 YNFKEQ. Trimming at V came to 0 bases and at J to 0 bases, leaving 9 bases not matched to a gene. The CDR3 length is 20 residues.

The rearrangement uses TRBV19 and TRBJ2-3; 11 bases agree with TRBD2. Looked up from germline, CDR1 is LNHDA and CDR2 is SQIVND (reference sequence). This CDR3 region has 16 residues. The ends lost 6 bases at V and 0 bases at J; junction bases unmatched: 5. CDR3 in amino acids: CASRIRTSGSTDTQYF. In DNA, the CDR3 is TGTGCCAGTAGGATCCGGACTAGCGGGAGCACAGATACGCAGTATTTT.

The gene calls are TRBV30 and TRBJ2-7; the D call may be TRBD1 or TRBD2 (6 bases each). V was cut by 5 bases and J by 0 bases, with 14 bases left in between. The CDR3 length is 14 residues. Germline V gene data show CDR1 as GTSNPN and CDR2 as SVGIG (reference sequence). The CDR3 DNA follows: TGTGCCTGGGCCGCTTGGGGGGCCTCCTACGAGCAGTACTTC. Amino acid sequence: CAWAAWGASYEQYF.

The chain carries TRBV18 and TRBJ1-5; weak D call: TRBD1 (5 bases). The CDR3 has 17 amino acids. V was pared by 2 bases and J by 2 bases, with 16 bases between. Looked up from germline, CDR1 is KGHSH and CDR2 is LQKENI. The CDR3 region is CASSPVDGGGGNQPQHF. The CDR3 DNA is TGTGCCAGCTCACCAGTGGACGGGGGTGGTGGCAATCAGCCCCAGCATTTT.